This is a list of T cell receptor beta chains from one sample in a study of blood T cell repertoires in COVID-19. Assay used: immunoSEQ multiplex PCR; TCRdb lists only in-frame clones, some missing. Altogether around 300,000 clones are present, almost 90% being singletons, with the ten largest covering 0.8% to 1.3%. Sequenced material: peripheral blood. The receptors were gathered from a woman aged 40 to 50 with COVID-19, enrolled during active disease. CDR3s include the opening cysteine and the closing phenylalanine or tryptophan. The D gene is left open where the match is weak. Rows give clone size only sometimes, using once, few, many, or a class for an expanded clone.

CDR3nt | CDR3aa | d_gene | v_gene | abundance | j_gene
TGTGCCAGCAGTGAAGTCCAAGCGGGAGGGTACGAGCAGTACTTC | CASSEVQAGGYEQYF | TRBD2 | TRBV6-1 | once | TRBJ2-7
TGTGCCAGCAGCTTGGCCGTCACGGACAATGAGCAGTTCTTC | CASSLAVTDNEQFF | NA | TRBV5-6 | few | TRBJ2-1
TGTGCCAGCAGTTTCGGACAGTACAATGAGCAGTTCTTC | CASSFGQYNEQFF | NA | TRBV12-3/TRBV12-4 | NA | TRBJ2-1
TGTGCCAGCAGCTTAGGGGACAGTCAGCCCCAGCATTTT | CASSLGDSQPQHF | TRBD1 | TRBV7-2 | NA | TRBJ1-5
TGCGCCAGCAGTACAGCCGTAAAGGGGGAAAAACTGTTTTTT | CASSTAVKGEKLFF | NA | TRBV5-1 | NA | TRBJ1-4
TGTGCCAGCAGCCAAGGAAATAGCTGGAGCTCCTACAATGAGCAGTTCTTC | CASSQGNSWSSYNEQFF | NA | TRBV3-1/TRBV3-2 | NA | TRBJ2-1
TGTGCCAGTAGTCCACCCAGGGGGCAACAACTTGGATCACCCCTCCACTTT | CASSPPRGQQLGSPLHF | TRBD1 | TRBV19 | few | TRBJ1-6
TGCGCCAGCTCTACAGGGGGCACTAATGAAAAACTGTTTTTT | CASSTGGTNEKLFF | TRBD1 | TRBV5-1 | NA | TRBJ1-4
TGCGCCAGCAGTGAGCTGAGGACTGTGCTTTCCTACGAGCAGTACTTC | CASSELRTVLSYEQYF | NA | TRBV10-2 | NA | TRBJ2-7
TGTGCCAGCATCCCCCACCGGGGAGCAGGGGAGCTGTTTTTT | CASIPHRGAGELFF | NA | TRBV28 | few | TRBJ2-2
TGCGCCAGCACGGGGCGGGGGGCAACTAATGAAAAACTGTTTTTT | CASTGRGATNEKLFF | NA | TRBV4-1 | NA | TRBJ1-4
TGTGCCAGCAGTTTTACAGGGTACAATCAGCCCCAGCATTTT | CASSFTGYNQPQHF | NA | TRBV27 | NA | TRBJ1-5
TGTGCCAGCAGGGGGGGGCAGGCTCATCAGCCCCAGCATTTT | CASRGGQAHQPQHF | NA | TRBV28 | NA | TRBJ1-5
TGTGCCAGCAGCGCGGGGGGTGAGAACACTGAAGCTTTCTTT | CASSAGGENTEAFF | NA | TRBV5-4 | NA | TRBJ1-1
TGTGCCAGCAGCTTAGGTTTCCGAGAGACTAACTATGGCTACACCTTC | CASSLGFRETNYGYTF | NA | TRBV7-2 | NA | TRBJ1-2
TGCGCCAGCAGACTTAGTCCCGGGAGCACTGAAGCTTTCTTT | CASRLSPGSTEAFF | NA | TRBV5-1 | NA | TRBJ1-1
TGTGCCAGCAGCCACGGCAGGAATAATTCACCCCTCCACTTT | CASSHGRNNSPLHF | NA | TRBV16 | NA | TRBJ1-6
TGTGCCAGTGGGGGGCAGGGGGGCCCCCAGTACTTC | CASGGQGGPQYF | NA | TRBV19 | NA | TRBJ2-5
TGTGCCAGCAGTGAAGTCTATAAGAACACTGAAGCTTTCTTT | CASSEVYKNTEAFF | NA | TRBV6-1 | NA | TRBJ1-1
TGTGCCACCAGCAGACCTACAGGGGCGTTGGAGACCCAGTACTTC | CATSRPTGALETQYF | TRBD1 | TRBV15 | NA | TRBJ2-5
TGCAGCGTTGATGGACAGAACTACGAGCAGTACTTC | CSVDGQNYEQYF | NA | TRBV29-1 | NA | TRBJ2-7
TGTGCCATCAGTGAGGGACAGCTTGAGACCCAGTACTTC | CAISEGQLETQYF | NA | TRBV10-3 | NA | TRBJ2-5
TGCGCCAGCAGCCAAGCAAGCGGGGCTACCGGGGAGCTGTTTTTT | CASSQASGATGELFF | TRBD2 | TRBV4-3 | NA | TRBJ2-2
TGTGCCAGTAGTCCGTGGAGCGAAGCCGGGGAGCTGTTTTTT | CASSPWSEAGELFF | NA | TRBV19 | once | TRBJ2-2
TGTGCCAGTAGTATTTCGGGAGCTTCCTACGAGCAGTACTTC | CASSISGASYEQYF | NA | TRBV19 | NA | TRBJ2-7
TGTGCCAGCAGCGTAGCGGGGGGCGTATGGTACCAAGAGACCCAGTACTTC | CASSVAGGVWYQETQYF | NA | TRBV9 | NA | TRBJ2-5
TGTGCCAGCAGTTCATTAGCCTACGAGCAGTACTTC | CASSSLAYEQYF | NA | TRBV2 | once | TRBJ2-7
TGTGCCAGCAGCGGTACAGGGAGCGGTGGCTACACCTTC | CASSGTGSGGYTF | NA | TRBV12-3/TRBV12-4 | few | TRBJ1-2
TGCAGCGTTGGTGTGGACAGGGCCACTGAAGCTTTCTTT | CSVGVDRATEAFF | TRBD1 | TRBV29-1 | once | TRBJ1-1
TGTGCCAGCTCACCTCGGCAGGGCTACGAGCAGTACTTC | CASSPRQGYEQYF | NA | TRBV18 | few | TRBJ2-7
TGTGCCAGCAGCCACGTCCGGGCTAGCGGGACCTACAATGAGCAGTTCTTC | CASSHVRASGTYNEQFF | TRBD2 | TRBV3-1/TRBV3-2 | NA | TRBJ2-1
TGTGCCACCAGCAGAGGCGGAGGGAACTACAATGAGCAGTTCTTC | CATSRGGGNYNEQFF | NA | TRBV15 | NA | TRBJ2-1
TGTGCCACAACCCCCGGGAGAGTCACCTACAATGAGCAGTTCTTC | CATTPGRVTYNEQFF | NA | TRBV19 | NA | TRBJ2-1
TGTGCCAGCAGTTTATCGTTTAGGGGACAGGGTAGCTATGGCTACACCTTC | CASSLSFRGQGSYGYTF | TRBD1 | TRBV28 | once | TRBJ1-2
TGTGCCAGCAGTGACTCCAACTATGGCTACACCTTC | CASSDSNYGYTF | NA | TRBV25-1 | NA | TRBJ1-2
TGTGCCAGCAGTTGGACAGGCAATTCACCCCTCCACTTT | CASSWTGNSPLHF | TRBD1 | TRBV12-3/TRBV12-4 | NA | TRBJ1-6
TGTGCCAGCAGCCCCTGGGCGGGCACAATGAACACTGAAGCTTTCTTT | CASSPWAGTMNTEAFF | NA | TRBV7-8 | NA | TRBJ1-1
TGTGCCAGCAGCTTAAGACAGAATTCACCCCTCCACTTT | CASSLRQNSPLHF | NA | TRBV7-3 | NA | TRBJ1-6
TGTGCCAGCAGAAACGGACAGGGATGGAGGACTGAAGCTTTCTTT | CASRNGQGWRTEAFF | TRBD1 | TRBV27 | few | TRBJ1-1
TGTGCCAGCAGCTTGGTTGTTAGCGGGGGAGGTGAGCAGTACTTC | CASSLVVSGGGEQYF | TRBD2 | TRBV5-8 | NA | TRBJ2-7
TGTGCCAGCAGTCCCACGCAGGGGCGCCTCTATGGCTACACCTTC | CASSPTQGRLYGYTF | NA | TRBV6-5 | NA | TRBJ1-2
TGTGCCAGCAGCGTAGCTATTGCAGCGTACGATGGCTACACCTTC | CASSVAIAAYDGYTF | NA | TRBV9 | few | TRBJ1-2
TGCGCCAGCAAGGTATGGGACAGGGCTTACGAGCAGTACTTC | CASKVWDRAYEQYF | TRBD1 | TRBV5-1 | NA | TRBJ2-7
TGTGCCAGCAGTGAGGCGGGAGGAACAGATACGCAGTATTTT | CASSEAGGTDTQYF | TRBD2 | TRBV6-4 | NA | TRBJ2-3
TGTGCCATGGGGGCCCTCGGTGGTCAGCCCCAGCATTTT | CAMGALGGQPQHF | NA | TRBV30 | NA | TRBJ1-5
TGTGCCAGCAGCTTAAGGGACAGGGTCCGGGCTTTCTTT | CASSLRDRVRAFF | TRBD1 | TRBV7-2 | NA | TRBJ1-1
TGTGCCAGCAGGGAATCAGGGGCGTTCTATGGCTACACCTTC | CASRESGAFYGYTF | NA | TRBV2 | NA | TRBJ1-2
TGTGCCAGCAGTTTATATTGGGCTGGGCCGCTGAACACTGAAGCTTTCTTT | CASSLYWAGPLNTEAFF | NA | TRBV28 | NA | TRBJ1-1
TGTGCCAGCAGCTTAGTCCCTGGAGTCGGGGAGCTGTTTTTT | CASSLVPGVGELFF | NA | TRBV7-2 | NA | TRBJ2-2
TGCGCCAGCAGCCAAGAGCCGGGGAGCTCCTACAATGAGCAGTTCTTC | CASSQEPGSSYNEQFF | NA | TRBV4-3 | NA | TRBJ2-1
TGTGCCAGCAGCTCCCAGACTAGCGCCGTATACAATGAGCAGTTCTTC | CASSSQTSAVYNEQFF | TRBD2 | TRBV9 | NA | TRBJ2-1
TGTGCCAGCTCACCACGGCGCGGGGGGGCCTACAATGAGCAGTTCTTC | CASSPRRGGAYNEQFF | TRBD2 | TRBV18 | NA | TRBJ2-1
TGTGCCAGCAGCACCGGTAGCGGGACCCCAGATACGCAGTATTTT | CASSTGSGTPDTQYF | TRBD2 | TRBV7-2 | NA | TRBJ2-3
TGCAGCGCGGGCGTACAGGCCTACGAGCAGTACTTC | CSAGVQAYEQYF | NA | TRBV29-1 | few | TRBJ2-7
TGTGCCAGCAGGACTAGCGGTGGCACAGATACGCAGTATTTT | CASRTSGGTDTQYF | TRBD2 | TRBV5-4 | once | TRBJ2-3